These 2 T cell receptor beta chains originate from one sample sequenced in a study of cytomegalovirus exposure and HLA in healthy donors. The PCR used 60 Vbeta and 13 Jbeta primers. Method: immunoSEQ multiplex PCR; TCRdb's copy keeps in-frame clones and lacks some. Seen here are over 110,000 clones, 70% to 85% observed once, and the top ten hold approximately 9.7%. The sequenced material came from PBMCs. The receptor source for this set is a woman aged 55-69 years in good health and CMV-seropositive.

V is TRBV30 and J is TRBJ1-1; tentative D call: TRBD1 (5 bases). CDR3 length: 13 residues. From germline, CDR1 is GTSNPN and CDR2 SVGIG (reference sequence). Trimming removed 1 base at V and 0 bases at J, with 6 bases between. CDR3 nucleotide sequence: TGTGCCTGGAGTGGACAGATGAACACTGAAGCTTTCTTT. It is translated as CAWSGQMNTEAFF. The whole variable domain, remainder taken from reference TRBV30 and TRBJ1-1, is SQTIHQWPATLVQPVGSPLSLECTVEGTSNPNLYWYRQAAGRGLQLLFYSVGIGQISSEVPQNLSASRPQDRQFILSSKKLLLSDSGFYLCAWSGQMNTEAFFGQGTRLTVV.

CDR3 sequence: CASFPGLARTDTQYF. The CDR3 region has the DNA TGTGCCAGCTTCCCAGGACTAGCCCGCACAGATACGCAGTATTTT. The rearrangement uses TRBV27 and TRBJ2-3, with 8 bases identical to TRBD2. The junction had 8 bases not matched to a gene; V was cut back by 8 bases and J by 1 base. The germline gives CDR1 MNHEY, CDR2 SMNVEV (reference sequence). The CDR3 contains 15 residues.